This TCR beta chain comes out of a study of T cell repertoires in cytomegalovirus infection. Turning to the study itself: A matching HLA type, together with CMV infection, was signaled by public TCR beta signatures.

This clonotype was recorded at least ten times. This CDR3 is 14 amino acids long. V shed 8 bases and J 4 bases; nucleotides not matched to a gene: 6. Per germline, CDR1 SEHNR and CDR2 FQNEAQ (reference sequence). Via MiXCR, TCRdb re-called the reads, giving one row per CDR3 protein. This sample carries approximately 500,000 distinct CDR3 sequences, around 11% of them seen once, and the ten largest clones take roughly 10%. The V and J genes are TRBV7-9 and TRBJ2-5; the match to TRBD1 covers 11 bases. This receptor was taken from a human donor in good health (CMV status not recorded). Some clones in this sample may be carry-over from other donors' samples. The specimen was PBMCs. This CDR3 reads CASDSGQGAETQYF. The CDR3 DNA reads as TGTGCCAGCGATTCCGGACAGGGGGCAGAGACCCAGTACTTC.